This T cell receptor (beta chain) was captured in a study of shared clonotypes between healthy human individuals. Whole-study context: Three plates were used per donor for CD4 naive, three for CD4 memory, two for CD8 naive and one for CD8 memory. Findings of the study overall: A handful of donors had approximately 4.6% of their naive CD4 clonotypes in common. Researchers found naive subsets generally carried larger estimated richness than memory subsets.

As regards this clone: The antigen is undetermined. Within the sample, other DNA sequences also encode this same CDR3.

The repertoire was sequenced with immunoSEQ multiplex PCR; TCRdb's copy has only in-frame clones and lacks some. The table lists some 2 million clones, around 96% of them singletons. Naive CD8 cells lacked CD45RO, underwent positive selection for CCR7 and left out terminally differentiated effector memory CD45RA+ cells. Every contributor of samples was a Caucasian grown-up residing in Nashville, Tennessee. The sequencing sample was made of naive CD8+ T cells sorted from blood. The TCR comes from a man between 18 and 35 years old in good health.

The CDR3 DNA follows: TGTGCCAGCAGCGTACTTGGCGGGGAGCTGTTTTTT. Its protein is CASSVLGGELFF. J is TRBJ2-2 and V is TRBV9; D gene ambiguous. Trimming removed 1 base from V and 7 bases from J, with 5 bases in between. CDR3 length equals 12 residues. CDR1 is SGDLS and CDR2 is YYNGEE in the germline V gene.